The T cell receptor beta chain under discussion was sequenced for a study of T cell repertoires in cytomegalovirus infection. Study in general: Public TCR beta signatures indicated both CMV infection and matching HLA type.

TCRdb re-analysed the reads in MiXCR, keeping a single row per CDR3 protein. The profile shows fewer than 350,000 distinct CDR3 sequences, under 20% of them singletons. The CDR3 is 16 amino acids. V dropped 4 bases and J dropped 8; count of bases not matched to a gene: 11. The germline V gene has CDR1 SGHRS and CDR2 YFSETQ. The sequencing input was PBMCs. This chain uses TRBV5-1 with TRBJ2-1, with 11 nucleotides matching TRBD2. The origin of this receptor is a human donor in good health (CMV status not recorded). Some clones in this sample may be carry-over from other donors' samples. This chain's CDR3 is CASSLQPTSGGDEQFF. DNA of the CDR3: TGCGCCAGCAGCCTCCAGCCAACTAGCGGGGGCGATGAGCAGTTCTTC.